The 12 T cell receptor beta chains given below trace back to one sample, sequenced in a study of blood T cell repertoires in COVID-19. Clones were read by immunoSEQ multiplex PCR, and TCRdb kept only the in-frame ones, dropping some. Of fewer than 200,000 clones listed, roughly 87% are singletons. The sequenced sample was peripheral blood. These receptors were obtained from a woman in her sixties or seventies who had recovered from COVID-19.

This clone was seen once. The rearrangement uses TRBV7-3 and TRBJ2-1, with 9 bases fitting TRBD1. In germline, CDR1 is SGHTA, CDR2 FQGTGA. Trimming removed 2 bases from V and 6 bases from J; junction bases left unmatched: 2. The CDR3 length is 14 residues. The CDR3 region is CASSLGGQGNEQFF. Here the CDR3 DNA reads TGTGCCAGCAGCTTAGGGGGACAGGGCAATGAGCAGTTCTTC.

This clone has only one observation. This chain connects TRBV29-1 to TRBJ2-1, with D maybe TRBD1 (6 bases). The CDR3 covers 16 residues. V lost 2 bases and J 7 bases, leaving 21 bases between the germline ends. The V gene's germline CDR1 is SQVTM and CDR2 ANQGSEA. CDR3 coding DNA: TGCAGCGTTGAAATGGGGGCGGGCCTAGGTTGGAATGAGCAGTTCTTC. This gives the protein CSVEMGAGLGWNEQFF.

V gene TRBV15 combines with J gene TRBJ2-5; TRBD2 is a possible D gene (8 bases). The CDR3 extends over 15 amino acids. In germline, CDR1 is LNHNV, CDR2 YYDKDF (reference sequence). Between the trimmed V and J ends, which lost 0 bases and 9 bases, there was a span of 17 bases. The CDR3 protein is CATSRDPGLGQAQYF. CDR3 coding DNA: TGTGCCACCAGCAGAGATCCGGGACTAGGACAGGCCCAGTACTTC.

CDR3 in amino acids: CASSPGQLNEKLFF. The CDR3 DNA sequence: TGTGCCAGCAGCCCGGGACAGCTAAATGAAAAACTGTTTTTT. This chain uses TRBV9 with TRBJ1-4; 7 nucleotides agree with TRBD1. Germline CDR1 reads SGDLS; CDR2 reads YYNGEE. V lost 4 bases and J lost 5; bases outside the gene matches: 5. CDR3 length: 14 amino acids.

The V gene is TRBV27, the J gene TRBJ1-1; 9 nucleotides line up with TRBD1. Germline V gene sequence: CDR1 MNHEY, CDR2 SMNVEV (reference sequence). The V and J ends lost 3 bases and 7 bases, in that order; junction bases with no gene match: 6. The CDR3 totals 14 residues. The CDR3: CASSFTDRGREAFF. The CDR3 bases are TGTGCCAGCAGTTTCACGGACAGGGGCCGTGAAGCTTTCTTT.

V and J are TRBV5-3 and TRBJ1-1; D might be TRBD1 (5 bases). TRBV5-3 is sorted into the ORF group, with uncertain function. The CDR3 totals 15 residues. V shed 0 bases and J shed 4 bases, with 13 bases lying between them. The CDR3 here is CARSLGLVRGTEAFF. In DNA form, the CDR3 reads TGTGCCAGAAGCTTGGGTCTTGTTAGGGGCACTGAAGCTTTCTTT.

The V call is TRBV7-9, the J call TRBJ2-3, with no clear D. The germline V gene has CDR1 SEHNR and CDR2 FQNEAQ (reference sequence). V shed 1 base and J shed 6 bases, with 11 bases lying between them. This CDR3 contains 14 residues. This CDR3 reads CASSLGLSPDTQYF. CDR3 DNA: TGTGCCAGCAGCTTAGGGCTGTCCCCGGATACGCAGTATTTT.

The V gene is TRBV3-1 (or the pseudogene TRBV3-2), the J gene TRBJ2-1, with D unresolved. Trimming removed 1 base at V and 1 base at J, with 11 bases between. CDR3 length equals 16 residues. Germline loops: CDR1 LGHDT, CDR2 YNNKEL (reference sequence). CDR3 protein: CASSQGSLSSYNEQFF. Here the CDR3 DNA reads TGTGCCAGCAGCCAAGGCAGTTTATCATCCTACAATGAGCAGTTCTTC.

This clone was detected once. The chain employs TRBV19 and TRBJ1-1; no reliable D call. V dropped 2 bases and J dropped 1 base, with 11 bases sitting between them. Germline V gene sequence: CDR1 LNHDA, CDR2 SQIVND (reference sequence). CDR3 length: 15 residues. CDR3: CASSIPGWKNTEAFF. In DNA form, the CDR3 reads TGTGCCAGTAGTATACCGGGGTGGAAGAACACTGAAGCTTTCTTT. The full variable domain, its missing parts supplied by reference TRBV19 and TRBJ1-1, is DGGITQSPKYLFRKEGQNVTLSCEQNLNHDAMYWYRQDPGQGLRLIYYSQIVNDFQKGDIAEGYSVSREKKESFPLTVTSAQKNPTAFYLCASSIPGWKNTEAFFGQGTRLTVV.

The chain uses TRBV7-9 and TRBJ1-5; TRBD1 aligns across 7 bases. The CDR3 sequence is 15 residues long. Germline loops: CDR1 SEHNR, CDR2 FQNEAQ (reference sequence). Unmatched junction bases numbered 8, after V lost 4 bases and J lost 5 bases. The CDR3 sequence: CASSSSGQHHQPQHF. CDR3 DNA sequence: TGTGCCAGCAGCTCCTCGGGACAGCATCATCAGCCCCAGCATTTT.

As regards this clone: A junction end diverges from the germline sequence, so it may reflect a read error. CDR3 coding DNA: TGTGCCAGCAGTTACCCCTCGACACCTCTGACCTTT. It yields the protein CASSYPSTPLTF. This sequence joins TRBV6-5 and TRBJ2-3; no clear D gene. This CDR3 contains 12 residues. CDR1 MNHEY and CDR2 SVGAGI come from the germline V gene.

The CDR3 sequence: CASSLYLGDYGYTF. In nucleotides, the CDR3 is TGTGCCAGCAGTTTATATCTGGGAGACTATGGCTACACCTTC. The chain joins TRBV28 to TRBJ1-2, with D unclear. Trimming left V 1 base short and J 3 bases short, with 9 bases between. Germline CDR1 is MDHEN and CDR2 is SYDVKM. This CDR3 comprises 14 residues.